A selection of T cell receptor beta chains follows, all from one sample in a study of spatial heterogeneity in lung cancer. TCRdb used MiXCR to reprocess the 5' RACE reads, holding one entry per CDR3 protein. The sample has 17,000 or so distinct CDR3 sequences, about a fifth seen once. The starting material was PBMCs, obtained at surgery. The source is a female donor with early-stage non-small cell lung cancer. The CDR3 runs from the conserved cysteine through the conserved F or W. D genes are given only for firm matches. Clone size, where shown, is once, few, many, or a class for clones that have expanded.

TGTGCCAGCAGTTACTCAGGGGGTTTTGGCGGGGGCTCGAAATACAATGAGCAGTTCTTC CASSYSGGFGGGSKYNEQFF TRBJ2-1 TRBV6-6 20 many NA
TGCAGTGCTCGTACAGGGCCAGTGTACGAGCAGTACTTC CSARTGPVYEQYF TRBJ2-7 TRBV20-1 13 many NA
TGTGCCAGCAGTTCTAGCGGGGGGTACACAGATACGCAGTATTTT CASSSSGGYTDTQYF TRBJ2-3 TRBV6-6 15 few TRBD2
TGTGCCAGCAGCCCACGGACGGAAAGCACAGATACGCAGTATTTT CASSPRTESTDTQYF TRBJ2-3 TRBV13 15 NA NA
TGTGCCAGCAGTTCCGGGGGCTCGGGTAGACAGCCCCAGCATTTT CASSSGGSGRQPQHF TRBJ1-5 TRBV28 15 NA NA
TGTGCCAGCAGTGATGGGCAGGGTGCAGATACGCAGTATTTT CASSDGQGADTQYF TRBJ2-3 TRBV6-4 14 many NA
TGTGCCAGTAGCCAGACAGGGTTCACGAACACTGAAGCTTTCTTT CASSQTGFTNTEAFF TRBJ1-1 TRBV19 15 NA TRBD1
TGTGCCAGCAGTTCTCGAGGGCCACGCGCCTTCTCCTACGAGCAGTACTTC CASSSRGPRAFSYEQYF TRBJ2-7 TRBV12-3/TRBV12-4 17 many NA
TGTGCCTGGAGTTACGGGAGAAAGGGAACCGGGGAGCTGTTTTTT CAWSYGRKGTGELFF TRBJ2-2 TRBV30 15 many NA
TGTGCCTGGAGTGTGGGAGACAGCTACGAGCAGTACTTC CAWSVGDSYEQYF TRBJ2-7 TRBV30 13 NA NA
TGTGCCAGCTCACCACCGTCCTCAGAGACCCAGTACTTC CASSPPSSETQYF TRBJ2-5 TRBV18 13 many NA
TGCAGCGTCGCGGGACTAGCGGGGTCGTACCAAGAGACCCAGTACTTC CSVAGLAGSYQETQYF TRBJ2-5 TRBV29-1 16 many TRBD2
TGCAGCGTTGAAGGGGCTAGCTATGGAACGATGGATGAGCAGTTCTTC CSVEGASYGTMDEQFF TRBJ2-1 TRBV29-1 16 NA NA
TGTGCCAGCAGTCGCGACCTGGGACTAGCGGGTCACAATGAGCAGTTCTTC CASSRDLGLAGHNEQFF TRBJ2-1 TRBV6-2/TRBV6-3 17 many TRBD2
TGTGCCAGCAGTCCCTCTAGCGGGATGGGTTACGAGCAGTACTTC CASSPSSGMGYEQYF TRBJ2-7 TRBV6-1 15 medium-sized TRBD2
TGTGCCAGCAGTTTTGAAGGGGCAGGGAGTCAGCCCCAGCATTTT CASSFEGAGSQPQHF TRBJ1-5 TRBV28 15 medium-sized NA
TGTGCCAGCAGCTTACTGGGCAGGGTGGCCGGGGAGCTGTTTTTT CASSLLGRVAGELFF TRBJ2-2 TRBV7-9 15 many NA
TGTGCCTGGATCGATGAAGGTTGGTACAGGGAGGTTTTCTTT CAWIDEGWYREVFF TRBJ1-1 TRBV30 14 many NA
TGTGCCAGCAGCTTAGAAGGTGGGGGCAGGAACGAGCAGTACTTC CASSLEGGGRNEQYF TRBJ2-7 TRBV7-9 15 many NA
TGTGCCAGCAGCTTAGAGGGGGGACCGAACACTGAAGCTTTCTTT CASSLEGGPNTEAFF TRBJ1-1 TRBV13 15 NA NA
TGTGCCAGCAGCTTGGACAGGTATACTGAAGCTTTCTTT CASSLDRYTEAFF TRBJ1-1 TRBV7-9 13 few TRBD1
TGTGCCAGCACCACTAATTCAGGGGGCTATGAGCAGTACTTC CASTTNSGGYEQYF TRBJ2-7 TRBV28 14 many TRBD1
TGTGCCACCGGCCACGAAGCCTCTGGGGCCAACGTCCTGACTTTC CATGHEASGANVLTF TRBJ2-6 TRBV24-1 15 NA NA
TGTGCCACCAGCAGACGGTGGCTCGAGCAGTTCTTC CATSRRWLEQFF TRBJ2-1 TRBV15 12 NA NA
TGTGCCAGCAGCGGGTTTGAGGGCAGATCCTACAATGAGCAGTTCTTC CASSGFEGRSYNEQFF TRBJ2-1 TRBV7-9 16 many NA
TGCAGTGCTAGAGGTTACTCGAGCTCCTACGAGCAGTACTTC CSARGYSSSYEQYF TRBJ2-7 TRBV20-1 14 NA NA
TGTGCCAGCGCGAGACTCGGTCGCGATAACAATGAGCAGTTCTTC CASARLGRDNNEQFF TRBJ2-1 TRBV12-3/TRBV12-4 15 many NA
TGTGCCAGCAGCGCGGGACTAGCTTACAATGAGCAGTTCTTC CASSAGLAYNEQFF TRBJ2-1 TRBV7-2 14 few TRBD2